One and the same sample provided the 29 T cell receptor beta chains below, sequenced in a study of radiation and T cells in renal cell carcinoma. The sample's time point: blood 2 weeks post-SBRT. Treatment of the sample: 15 Gy SBRT to primary tumor, nephrectomy 4 weeks later. The repertoire was sequenced with immunoSEQ multiplex PCR; TCRdb's copy has only in-frame clones and lacks some. Here the sample spans around 80,000 clones, roughly 82% being singletons. The starting material was blood, obtained from a patient whose treatment included radiotherapy and nephrectomy. The receptors here all came from a man aged 60-69 years with renal cell carcinoma.

This clone was observed a single time. The gene calls are TRBV30 and TRBJ2-5; D is tentatively TRBD1 or TRBD2 (6 bases each). Trimming pared 3 bases from V and 4 bases from J, leaving 15 bases between. Germline assignment: CDR1 GTSNPN and CDR2 SVGIG (reference sequence). The CDR3 loop spans 14 amino acids. This CDR3 reads CAWSARGVRETQYF. As DNA, the CDR3 is TGTGCCTGGAGCGCTAGGGGGGTTCGAGAGACCCAGTACTTC.

The chain uses TRBV27 and TRBJ2-5; tentatively, D is TRBD1 or TRBD2 (7 bases each). The V gene's germline CDR1 is MNHEY and CDR2 SMNVEV (reference sequence). V was shortened by 6 bases and J by 5 bases, with 25 bases between the two germline ends. The CDR3 is 17 amino acids. CDR3 bases: TGTGCCAGCAGGTCACCCACCAGGGGGAGGGCGACTGAGACCCAGTACTTC. Protein sequence: CASRSPTRGRATETQYF.

V and J are TRBV7-9 and TRBJ2-7; 9 bases are a match to TRBD1. Germline-derived CDR1 and CDR2 are SEHNR and FQNEAQ (reference sequence). Trimming removed 6 bases from V and 0 bases from J; junction bases left unmatched: 9. The CDR3 has 16 amino acids. The CDR3 nucleotides are TGTGCCAGCAGTTCAACACCGGGACAGGGCTCCTACGAGCAGTACTTC. This sequence encodes CASSSTPGQGSYEQYF.

This clone was seen only once. The V and J genes are TRBV28 and TRBJ2-7; 7 nucleotides agree with TRBD1. The length of the CDR3 is 14 residues. The V segment lost 4 bases and the J segment 4 bases; nucleotides outside the gene matches: 7. Germline values: CDR1 MDHEN, CDR2 SYDVKM. CDR3 loop: CASSSGTANYEQYF. The DNA for the CDR3 is TGTGCCAGCAGTTCCGGGACAGCCAATTACGAGCAGTACTTC.

The chain recombines TRBV14 with TRBJ2-5; 7 nucleotides agree with TRBD1. V lost 2 bases, J lost 9 bases, and 6 bases stayed unmatched. The V gene's germline CDR1 is SGHDN and CDR2 FVKESK. CDR3 length: 13 residues. The CDR3 protein is CASSQRGQSSQYF. Here the CDR3 DNA reads TGTGCCAGCAGCCAAAGGGGACAGTCGTCCCAGTACTTC.

This chain links TRBV13 with TRBJ2-3; 10 bases fit TRBD2. The CDR3 sequence is 18 residues long. The V gene end was trimmed by 3 bases and the J gene end by 2 bases; junction bases not matched to a gene: 11. Per the germline V gene, CDR1 is PRHDT and CDR2 is FYEKMQ (reference sequence). CDR3 residues: CASSFGRAGTSATDTQYF. CDR3 sequence (DNA): TGTGCCAGCAGCTTCGGACGGGCCGGGACTAGCGCCACAGATACGCAGTATTTT.

This clone was detected only a few times. This chain joins TRBV6-5 and TRBJ1-1; TRBD1 matches 9 bases. The CDR3 totals 14 residues. Germline-derived CDR1 and CDR2 are MNHEY and SVGAGI. V trimming: 4 bases; J trimming: 5 bases; junction bases outside the gene matches: 5. The CDR3 DNA reads as TGTGCCAGCAGTTTCAACAGGGGGCTGACTGAAGCTTTCTTT. This translates into CASSFNRGLTEAFF.

The chain employs TRBV7-9 and TRBJ1-1, with a possible D match to TRBD1 (6 bases). The CDR3 spans 15 residues. The V gene's germline CDR1 is SEHNR and CDR2 FQNEAQ (reference sequence). Trimming removed 3 bases at V and 4 bases at J, with 15 bases between. CDR3 bases: TGTGCCAGCAGCTTGGTACAGGGTGGAGGCACTGAAGCTTTCTTT. It translates to CASSLVQGGGTEAFF.

This chain links TRBV5-6 with TRBJ2-7; perhaps D is TRBD1 or TRBD2 (6 bases each). The V end was cut by 0 bases, the J end by 6 bases, with 13 bases between. The CDR3 consists of 14 residues. CDR1 and CDR2 from the germline V gene are SGHDT and YYEEEE. CDR3 sequence: CASSLGFGGSEQYF. CDR3 DNA: TGTGCCAGCAGCTTGGGGTTCGGGGGCAGCGAGCAGTACTTC.

By sample share, this clone is medium-sized. The chain recombines TRBV5-1 with TRBJ2-2; D is unresolved. In germline, CDR1 is SGHRS, CDR2 YFSETQ. Trimming removed 2 bases from V and 4 bases from J, with 15 bases in between. The CDR3 is made up of 16 amino acids. CDR3 amino acids: CASSFSTLSVTGELFF. CDR3 coding DNA: TGCGCCAGCAGCTTTTCCACCTTGAGTGTCACCGGGGAGCTGTTTTTT.

CDR3 in DNA: TGTGCCAGCAGCAGGGGGACAGGCATCCAAGAGACCCAGTACTTC. It codes for CASSRGTGIQETQYF. This chain connects TRBV6-6 to TRBJ2-5; 8 bases map to TRBD1. This CDR3 comprises 15 residues. Germline V gene lookup returns CDR1 MNHNY and CDR2 SVGAGI (reference sequence). Trimming cost V 6 bases and J 1 base; bases outside gene matches: 7.

The rearrangement links TRBV10-1 to TRBJ2-5, with D tentatively TRBD2 (5 bases). CDR1 and CDR2 (germline): WNHNN, SYGVQD (reference sequence). The V and J ends lost 4 bases and 5 bases respectively, with 14 bases between them. This CDR3 has 14 residues. CDR3 sequence (DNA): TGCGCCAGCAGTGGCTCGGGCCAGCGGGAGACCCAGTACTTC. It specifies CASSGSGQRETQYF.

The chain joins TRBV27 to TRBJ2-7; TRBD1 matches 7 bases. Looked up from germline, CDR1 is MNHEY and CDR2 is SMNVEV (reference sequence). Trimming removed 8 bases from V and 1 base from J; junction bases left unmatched: 5. The CDR3 totals 13 residues. In DNA, the CDR3 is TGTGCCAGCTCCCGACAGGGATCCTACGAGCAGTACTTC. The encoded protein is CASSRQGSYEQYF.

The V call is TRBV15, the J call TRBJ2-1, with D unresolved. Germline CDR1 and CDR2: LNHNV and YYDKDF (reference sequence). V lost 2 bases and J lost 0, with 14 bases in between. The CDR3 covers 17 residues. This CDR3 is CATSRSRTVSSYNEQFF. The DNA for the CDR3 is TGTGCCACCAGCAGATCCCGAACGGTGAGCTCCTACAATGAGCAGTTCTTC.

The chain has TRBV27 and TRBJ2-5; a possible D gene is TRBD2 (7 bases). V was cut by 3 bases and J by 5 bases, with 28 bases left in between. Looked up from germline, CDR1 is MNHEY and CDR2 is SMNVEV (reference sequence). This CDR3 comprises 19 residues. The CDR3 DNA reads TGTGCCAGCAGTTTGGGTCGGGGTTTGAGGGGGGGGGCAGGCGAGACCCAGTACTTC. Translating gives CASSLGRGLRGGAGETQYF.

The chain links TRBV10-2 to TRBJ1-1, with 8 bases lining up with TRBD1. V gave up 3 bases and J gave up 5 bases; unmatched junction bases: 5. Per germline, CDR1 WSHSY and CDR2 SAAADI. The length of the CDR3 is 14 residues. The CDR3 bases are TGCGCCAGCAGTGACACAGGGGGTCGAACTGAAGCTTTCTTT. Translation gives CASSDTGGRTEAFF.

The V call is TRBV4-2, the J call TRBJ2-1; 10 bases are shared with TRBD2. Trimming at V came to 3 bases and at J to 4 bases, leaving 12 bases not matched to a gene. The germline V gene encodes CDR1 LGHNA and CDR2 YNFKEQ. The CDR3 runs 18 residues. CDR3 bases: TGTGCCAGCAGCCATGCTTCAACCGGGACTAGCGTTTACAATGAGCAGTTCTTC. Encoded protein: CASSHASTGTSVYNEQFF.

This chain uses TRBV6-5 with TRBJ1-1; D gene unclear. The ends were cut back, 6 bases at V and 2 bases at J, with 7 bases in the middle. The CDR3 has 12 residues. Germline V CDR1 and CDR2: MNHEY, SVGAGI. Here the CDR3 reads CASSSVNTEAFF. CDR3 DNA: TGTGCCAGCAGCTCTGTTAACACTGAAGCTTTCTTT.

The V call is TRBV11-2, the J call TRBJ1-1, with a tentative D call TRBD1 (5 bases). Germline values: CDR1 SGHAT, CDR2 FQNNGV. V was pared by 3 bases and J by 1 base, with 18 bases between. The CDR3 sequence is 17 residues long. The DNA for the CDR3 is TGTGCCAGCAGCTTGGGACTTCCGGGGCCAAAGAACACTGAAGCTTTCTTT. Translation gives CASSLGLPGPKNTEAFF.

The chain uses TRBV9 and TRBJ1-2, with unresolved D. The CDR3 is 16 residues long. Germline assignment: CDR1 SGDLS and CDR2 YYNGEE. Trimming left V 0 bases short and J 3 bases short, with 15 bases between. The CDR3 region is CASSVGPLPGDYGYTF. The DNA for the CDR3 is TGTGCCAGCAGCGTAGGCCCCCTCCCCGGGGACTATGGCTACACCTTC.

The CDR3 bases are TGTGCCTGGGGGACTAGCGGTTCCACAGATACGCAGTATTTT. Encoded protein: CAWGTSGSTDTQYF. The gene calls are TRBV30 and TRBJ2-3, with TRBD2 matching 11 bases. J was trimmed by 2 bases and V by 5 bases; bases with no gene match: 3. CDR1 and CDR2 (germline): GTSNPN, SVGIG (reference sequence). The CDR3 runs to 14 residues.

The chain uses TRBV5-6 and TRBJ1-2, with D maybe TRBD1 (6 bases). The CDR3 contains 14 residues. Looked up from germline, CDR1 is SGHDT and CDR2 is YYEEEE. Trimming cost V 7 bases and J 1 base, with 14 bases left between them. The CDR3 DNA is TGTGCCAGCGTCCAACAGGGCCTTAACTATGGCTACACCTTC. Its translation is CASVQQGLNYGYTF.

This rearrangement joins TRBV7-2 to TRBJ2-5; TRBD1 aligns across 7 bases. Germline CDR1 SGHTA, CDR2 FQGNSA. This CDR3 is 14 amino acids long. Germline trimming cut 2 bases from V and 7 bases from J; bases unmatched to any gene: 7. Here the CDR3 DNA reads TGTGCCAGCAGCTTACGGACAGGTGCCGGGACCCAGTACTTC. Translated, it gives CASSLRTGAGTQYF.

The chain joins TRBV29-1 to TRBJ2-1; D ambiguous. From germline, CDR1 is SQVTM and CDR2 ANQGSEA. Trimming took off 7 bases at V and 9 bases at J, with 13 bases between the two ends. The CDR3 contains 11 residues. The CDR3 protein is CSGYAGGEQFF. The CDR3, as DNA: TGCAGCGGCTACGCAGGCGGTGAGCAGTTCTTC.

The gene calls are TRBV27 and TRBJ1-5; no definite D call. Germline CDR1 is MNHEY and CDR2 is SMNVEV (reference sequence). Trimming left V 3 bases short and J 2 bases short, with 11 bases between. This CDR3 has 15 amino acids. CDR3 coding DNA: TGTGCCAGCAGTTTCAGAGGGTACGGCAATCAGCCCCAGCATTTT. Its translation is CASSFRGYGNQPQHF.

The rearrangement joins TRBV4-1 to TRBJ2-7; TRBD1 matches 7 bases. The trim removed 1 base at V and 3 bases at J, leaving 27 bases unmatched. The CDR3 loop spans 22 amino acids. Germline V CDR1 and CDR2: MGHRA, YSYEKL. CDR3 sequence (DNA): TGCGCCAGCAGCCAAGTTGGTTTTTGGGACAGCAAGGAAGGTATCGGGCACTACGAGCAGTACTTC. It translates to CASSQVGFWDSKEGIGHYEQYF.

CDR3 loop: CASSEVRGANEKLFF. Here the CDR3 DNA reads TGTGCCAGCAGTGAAGTGCGGGGAGCTAATGAAAAACTGTTTTTT. The chain combines TRBV2 with TRBJ1-4; no reliable D call. The ends were cut back, 1 base at V and 3 bases at J, with 9 bases in the middle. In germline, CDR1 is SNHLY, CDR2 FYNNEI. The CDR3 runs 15 residues.

The chain recombines TRBV29-1 with TRBJ2-7; D tentatively reads TRBD1 or TRBD2 (5 bases each). From germline, CDR1 is SQVTM and CDR2 ANQGSEA. Trimming removed 0 bases at V and 5 bases at J, with 8 bases between. The CDR3 is made up of 12 amino acids. CDR3 loop: CSVEELGHEQYF. The DNA for the CDR3 is TGCAGCGTTGAAGAGTTGGGACACGAGCAGTACTTC.

This chain joins TRBV5-1 and TRBJ2-7, with TRBD1 matching over 7 bases. With 3 bases clipped from V and 5 bases from J, the junction kept 8 bases outside the gene matches. The CDR3 covers 14 residues. Germline V gene sequence: CDR1 SGHRS, CDR2 YFSETQ. CDR3 bases: TGCGCCAGCAGCTGGAAGGGGGCTTCCGACGAGCAGTACTTC. Translation gives CASSWKGASDEQYF.